A selection of T cell receptor beta chains follows, all from one sample in a study of cytomegalovirus exposure and HLA in healthy donors. TCRdb keeps only in-frame clones here, not all; method: immunoSEQ multiplex PCR. The sample carries about 140,000 clones, 70% to 80% recorded once. The sample consisted of PBMCs. The receptors come from a male donor in good health and CMV-seronegative. CDR3s include the opening cysteine and the closing phenylalanine or tryptophan. The order of the fields is clone size, V gene, J gene, D gene, CDR3 DNA, CDR3 protein. A D gene is named only where the DNA matches it firmly. Not all rows give a size; the values are once, few, many and, for expanded clones, a class.

>NA|TRBV5-4|TRBJ2-1|TRBD1
TGTGCCAGCAGCCCCCGACAGGGGGCCAACAATGAGCAGTTCTTC
CASSPRQGANNEQFF
>NA|TRBV9|TRBJ2-4|TRBD1
TGTGCCAGCAGCGTAAGGGGGCCGCCGGTCCTTATTCAGTACTTC
CASSVRGPPVLIQYF
>few|TRBV30|TRBJ1-4|NA
TGTGCCTGGAGTGGACAGGCAGCAACTAATGAAAAACTGTTTTTT
CAWSGQAATNEKLFF
>NA|TRBV13|TRBJ2-7|TRBD1
TGTGCCAGCAGCCTCGGGACAGACCCCTACGAGCAGTACTTC
CASSLGTDPYEQYF
>NA|TRBV19|TRBJ1-4|NA
TGTGCCAGTAGTTATCAACAGGGAGCTAATGAAAAACTGTTTTTT
CASSYQQGANEKLFF
>NA|TRBV6-5|TRBJ1-1|TRBD1
TGTGCCAGCAGCCGAGGACAGGGCTGGGCCACTGAAGCTTTCTTT
CASSRGQGWATEAFF
>few|TRBV4-2|TRBJ2-7|NA
TGTGCCAGCAGCCAAGAGTGGCAGAACTACGAGCAGTACTTC
CASSQEWQNYEQYF
>NA|TRBV11-2|TRBJ1-2|NA
TGTGCCAGCAGGTCTTTGAGGACGGAGGATTATGGCTACACCTTC
CASRSLRTEDYGYTF
>NA|TRBV5-5|TRBJ2-1|TRBD1
TGTGCCAGCAGCCTAACTGGGACAGGGGGCGCGCGAGGTGAGCAGTTCTTC
CASSLTGTGGARGEQFF
>NA|TRBV11-2|TRBJ2-7|TRBD1
TGTGCCAGCAGCTTAACGGGACAGGGTTACTACGAGCAGTACTTC
CASSLTGQGYYEQYF
>NA|TRBV19|TRBJ1-1|NA
TGTGCCAGTAGTATCCCGGACATGAACACTGAAGCTTTCTTT
CASSIPDMNTEAFF
>NA|TRBV6-6|TRBJ1-1|NA
TGTGCCAGCAGTCCAAACATAGCCCTGTCTTCCCCTGAAGCTTTCTTT
CASSPNIALSSPEAFF
>NA|TRBV4-3|TRBJ2-5|TRBD2
TGCGCCAGCAGCCAAGCGTGGCGGGGGGCCCAAGAGACCCAGTACTTC
CASSQAWRGAQETQYF
>once|TRBV7-8|TRBJ1-4|TRBD1
TGTGCCAGCAGTTATATCGACAGGGAGTTACTGTTTTTT
CASSYIDRELLFF
>NA|TRBV9|TRBJ1-2|NA
TGTGCCAGCAGCGCCAGGGCATATGGCTACACCTTC
CASSARAYGYTF
>few|TRBV18|TRBJ1-4|TRBD1
TGTGCCAGCTCACCTGGGACAGTTGGTGAAAAACTGTTTTTT
CASSPGTVGEKLFF
>NA|TRBV7-2|TRBJ2-1|NA
TGTGCCAGCAGCTCGCTCCGGGATTACAATGAGCAGTTCTTC
CASSSLRDYNEQFF
>few|TRBV7-2|TRBJ2-7|TRBD2
TGTGCCAGCAGCTTGCGGGAGGGGGACGAGCAGTACTTC
CASSLREGDEQYF
>NA|TRBV6-5|TRBJ2-5|NA
TGTGCCAGCAGCCCCCCCGGGAGCGGTAAAGAGACCCAGTACTTC
CASSPPGSGKETQYF
>NA|TRBV15|TRBJ1-2|NA
TGTGCCACCAGCAGAGATGGTGCCGGGAATGGCTACACCTTC
CATSRDGAGNGYTF
>NA|TRBV7-2|TRBJ1-2|NA
TGTGCCAGCAGCTTAGAATCTTACCTGAGCAACTATGGCTACACTTTC
CASSLESYLSNYGYTF
>NA|TRBV7-8|TRBJ1-1|TRBD1
TGTGCCAGCAGCTTAGCAGGGACAGGGGGTATTGTTACTGAAGCTTTCTTT
CASSLAGTGGIVTEAFF
>NA|TRBV19|TRBJ2-3|TRBD1
TGTGCCAGTAGTATGAGACAGGGGGACACAGATACGCAGTATTTT
CASSMRQGDTDTQYF
>NA|TRBV7-2|TRBJ2-7|TRBD2
TGTGCCAGCAGCCTAGCGGGGGGGGCGAACGAGCAGTACTTC
CASSLAGGANEQYF
>NA|TRBV25-1|TRBJ1-1|NA
TGTGCCAGCAGTGTTACGTCCCCCTACCGGGACACTGAAGCTTTCTTT
CASSVTSPYRDTEAFF
>NA|TRBV5-4|TRBJ1-6|TRBD1
TGTGCCAGCAGCTGGGACAGTTCTCCCATATCACCCCTCCACTTT
CASSWDSSPISPLHF
>NA|TRBV7-6|TRBJ2-5|TRBD1
TGTGCCAGCAGCTTACGTACAGGGGGCCGAGAGACCCAGTACTTC
CASSLRTGGRETQYF